This T cell receptor beta chain was sequenced in a study of blood T cell repertoires in COVID-19. Study summary: Donors in the United States, Italy and Spain gave samples during acute or convalescent COVID-19.

Repertoires were generated with immunoSEQ multiplex PCR, while TCRdb's copy carries only in-frame clones and drops some. The table shows roughly 160,000 clones, with just over 85% occurring only once. Input material: peripheral blood. The sequence was collected from a man aged 55 to 70 with acute or convalescent COVID-19.

The CDR3 spells CASSLVRGLSYEQYF. The DNA of the CDR3 is TGTGCCAGCAGCTTAGTCAGGGGTCTCTCCTACGAGCAGTACTTC. The gene calls are TRBV7-9 and TRBJ2-7; possibly TRBD1 for D (6 bases). CDR1 SEHNR and CDR2 FQNEAQ come from the germline V gene (reference sequence). V was cut by 1 base and J by 0 bases, with 10 bases left in between. The length of the CDR3 is 15 residues.